The rows below give T cell receptor beta chains drawn from one sample of a study of early T cells in non-severe SARS-CoV-2 infection. Each CDR3 protein is one row after TCRdb ran MiXCR on the 5' RACE reads. The sample includes 79,000 or so distinct CDR3 sequences, 9.5% to 15% seen only once; the top ten take approximately 1.1%. The sequenced material came from whole blood. These receptors came from an adult who was a healthcare worker with PCR-confirmed SARS-CoV-2 infection or an uninfected control (not recorded which). CDR3s include the opening cysteine and the closing phenylalanine or tryptophan. A D gene is named only where the DNA matches it firmly. Clone size is stated in some rows and not others, as once, few, many or a class when expanded.

V gene: TRBV7-2; J gene: TRBJ1-2; clone size: few; D gene: .; CDR3 DNA: TGTGCCAGCAGCCGGCCGACGCGACAGGACCCCAAAACTAACTATGGCTACACCTTC; CDR3 protein: CASSRPTRQDPKTNYGYTF
V gene: TRBV28; J gene: TRBJ2-3; clone size: .; D gene: TRBD1; CDR3 DNA: TGTGCCAGCAGTCCGACAGGGGTTTTCACAGATACGCAGTATTTT; CDR3 protein: CASSPTGVFTDTQYF
V gene: TRBV3-1; J gene: TRBJ2-1; clone size: few; D gene: TRBD2; CDR3 DNA: TGTGCCAGCAGCCAAGATGGTAGCGGGAGGGTTGATGAGCAGTTCTTC; CDR3 protein: CASSQDGSGRVDEQFF
V gene: TRBV28; J gene: TRBJ1-3; clone size: few; D gene: TRBD1; CDR3 DNA: TGTGCCAGCATGCAGGGGGTCTCCATATATTTT; CDR3 protein: CASMQGVSIYF
V gene: TRBV5-1; J gene: TRBJ2-7; clone size: many; D gene: TRBD1; CDR3 DNA: TGCGCCAGCAGCTTGGACCCCACCGGGACAGGCTACGAGCAGTACTTC; CDR3 protein: CASSLDPTGTGYEQYF
V gene: TRBV28; J gene: TRBJ2-1; clone size: many; D gene: TRBD2; CDR3 DNA: TGTGCCAGCAGTTTTAAGGCGGGGGGATACAATGAGCAGTTCTTC; CDR3 protein: CASSFKAGGYNEQFF
V gene: TRBV20-1; J gene: TRBJ2-7; clone size: many; D gene: TRBD2; CDR3 DNA: TGCAGTGCCGAAGGGGAGGGCTACGAGCAGTACTTC; CDR3 protein: CSAEGEGYEQYF
V gene: TRBV3-1; J gene: TRBJ1-6; clone size: .; D gene: TRBD1; CDR3 DNA: TGTGCCAGCAGCCAGGGGACAGCCCCACCCCTCCACTTT; CDR3 protein: CASSQGTAPPLHF
V gene: TRBV5-1; J gene: TRBJ2-3; clone size: .; D gene: .; CDR3 DNA: TGCGCCAGCAGCAATTGGGATACGCAGTATTTT; CDR3 protein: CASSNWDTQYF
V gene: TRBV11-2; J gene: TRBJ1-6; clone size: .; D gene: .; CDR3 DNA: TGTGCCAGCAGCTTAGGGGACTCTCCAATCTCCTATAATTCACCCCTCCACTTT; CDR3 protein: CASSLGDSPISYNSPLHF
V gene: TRBV7-6; J gene: TRBJ2-3; clone size: many; D gene: TRBD2; CDR3 DNA: TGTGCCAGCAGCGAATCCAGGCCAACCCTAGCGGGAGGTCCCATAGGGACAGATACGCAGTATTTT; CDR3 protein: CASSESRPTLAGGPIGTDTQYF
V gene: TRBV7-8; J gene: TRBJ2-1; clone size: many; D gene: .; CDR3 DNA: TGTGCCAGCAGCTTAAGAGCGGCGGGGGAGCAGTTCTTC; CDR3 protein: CASSLRAAGEQFF
V gene: TRBV5-1; J gene: TRBJ1-1; clone size: many; D gene: .; CDR3 DNA: TGCGCCAGCAGCTTGACGGATAAGAACACTGAAGCTTTCTTT; CDR3 protein: CASSLTDKNTEAFF
V gene: TRBV12-3/TRBV12-4; J gene: TRBJ2-1; clone size: .; D gene: .; CDR3 DNA: TGTGCCAGCAGTTGGGCAGTTCGGACAGCCAATGAGCAGTTCTTC; CDR3 protein: CASSWAVRTANEQFF
V gene: TRBV28; J gene: TRBJ2-7; clone size: few; D gene: TRBD2; CDR3 DNA: TGTGCCAGCATACCCGGGACTAGCATTTACGAGCAGTACTTC; CDR3 protein: CASIPGTSIYEQYF
V gene: TRBV19; J gene: TRBJ1-1; clone size: .; D gene: .; CDR3 DNA: TGTGCCAGTACCTTACACAGGGATGGTCCTGAAGCTTTCTTT; CDR3 protein: CASTLHRDGPEAFF
V gene: TRBV13; J gene: TRBJ2-7; clone size: .; D gene: .; CDR3 DNA: TGTGCCAGCAGCCCAATCGGGACCAAAAGTTCCTACGAGCAGTACTTC; CDR3 protein: CASSPIGTKSSYEQYF
V gene: TRBV5-6; J gene: TRBJ2-4; clone size: many; D gene: .; CDR3 DNA: TGTGCCAGCACCCCCGGCAGGGGAGGCCACATTCAGTACTTC; CDR3 protein: CASTPGRGGHIQYF
V gene: TRBV27; J gene: TRBJ1-5; clone size: few; D gene: .; CDR3 DNA: TGTGCCAGCAGTATTAATGTCCTCCAGCCCCAGCATTTT; CDR3 protein: CASSINVLQPQHF
V gene: TRBV29-1; J gene: TRBJ2-5; clone size: .; D gene: .; CDR3 DNA: TGCAGCGCTCGGACGTTACAAGAGACCCAGTACTTC; CDR3 protein: CSARTLQETQYF
V gene: TRBV6-5; J gene: TRBJ2-2; clone size: .; D gene: TRBD2; CDR3 DNA: TGTGCCAGCAGTTCCACCCCGACTAGCGGGAGAACCGGGGAGCTGTTTTTT; CDR3 protein: CASSSTPTSGRTGELFF
V gene: TRBV2; J gene: TRBJ1-1; clone size: .; D gene: .; CDR3 DNA: TGTGCCAGCAGTGAGGGTGTGAACACTGAAGCTTTCTTT; CDR3 protein: CASSEGVNTEAFF
V gene: TRBV12-3/TRBV12-4; J gene: TRBJ2-3; clone size: many; D gene: TRBD1; CDR3 DNA: TGTGCCAGCAGTCGACAGGGGAGCACAGATACGCAGTATTTT; CDR3 protein: CASSRQGSTDTQYF
V gene: TRBV11-2; J gene: TRBJ1-1; clone size: many; D gene: .; CDR3 DNA: TGTGCCAGCAGCAATTCAGGAGGAGGTGAAGCTTTCTTT; CDR3 protein: CASSNSGGGEAFF
V gene: TRBV10-2; J gene: TRBJ1-4; clone size: .; D gene: .; CDR3 DNA: TGCGCCAGCAGTGAATCCTGGGACACCTTTAATGAAAAACTGTTTTTT; CDR3 protein: CASSESWDTFNEKLFF
V gene: TRBV28; J gene: TRBJ2-3; clone size: .; D gene: .; CDR3 DNA: TGTGCCAGCAGCGGATCTTCAAGTAATACGCAGTATTTT; CDR3 protein: CASSGSSSNTQYF